The clone carrying this TCR beta chain came up a few times. Its target is not known. This entry is derived from a study of blood T cells in healthy people across ages. Study-wide findings and caveats: A roughly linear age-dependent decrease characterized TCR beta diversity per million T cells.

Looked up from germline, CDR1 is ENHRY and CDR2 is SYGVKD. CDR3 length: 15 residues. A sample-barcoded 5' primer and a J-beta primer mix were used in a second PCR of about 7 to 11 cycles. One entry per CDR3 protein results from TCRdb running MiXCR on the 5' RACE reads. Of fewer than 1,200,000 distinct CDR3 sequences listed, roughly 24% are singletons. Another study also made use of these data, one on T cells of mothers and their children. That source reports: Three healthy Caucasian mothers served as donors, and their six children did as well. No T cell clones of persistent microchimeric origin were detected.

The receptor comes from a girl aged 2 to 9 in good health. V gene TRBV10-3 combines with J gene TRBJ2-5; D may correspond to TRBD1 or TRBD2 (5 bases each). The J call may be faulty, since TRBJ2-1 better matches the DNA end. Sequencing was performed on blood. CDR3 region: CAIGDSGGSYNEQFF. For the CDR3, the DNA is TGTGCCATCGGAGACAGTGGGGGATCGTACAATGAGCAGTTCTTC.